The 21 T cell receptor beta chains presented below share a single source sample, sequenced in a study of brain T cells in children with intractable seizures. Measured with immunoSEQ multiplex PCR; TCRdb has only the in-frame clones, and not every one. The sample contains fewer than 80,000 clones, approximately 95% of which appear only once. The sample in question was peripheral blood, obtained at surgery. These receptors all stem from a boy in the first two years of life with focal cortical dysplasia and intractable seizures.

The chain carries TRBV19 and TRBJ1-6; 10 nucleotides line up with TRBD1. Germline CDR1 LNHDA, CDR2 SQIVND (reference sequence). This CDR3 has 15 residues. Trimming removed 5 bases from V and 10 bases from J; junction bases left unmatched: 8. The chain's CDR3 is CASSPGTGEASPLHF. Here the CDR3 DNA reads TGTGCCAGTAGTCCCGGGACAGGGGAAGCCTCACCCCTCCACTTT.

The V gene is TRBV15, the J gene TRBJ2-5; D remains ambiguous. The germline gives CDR1 LNHNV, CDR2 YYDKDF (reference sequence). The CDR3 has 16 amino acids. V was pared by 1 base and J by 4 bases, with 16 bases between. The chain's CDR3 is CATSRVSSGLGETQYF. The CDR3 nucleotides read TGTGCCACCAGCAGAGTGTCGTCAGGCTTGGGAGAGACCCAGTACTTC.

The chain is built from TRBV7-7 and TRBJ1-5; 8 bases align to TRBD1. The CDR3 spans 16 residues. Germline V gene lookup returns CDR1 SSHAT and CDR2 FNYEAQ (reference sequence). The V and J ends lost 5 bases and 7 bases, in that order; junction bases with no gene match: 13. CDR3 amino acids: CASSHRDRISVQPQHF. The CDR3 bases are TGTGCCAGCAGCCACCGGGACAGGATTTCGGTCCAGCCCCAGCATTTT.

This chain joins TRBV27 and TRBJ2-5; D remains ambiguous. With 5 bases removed from V and 4 bases from J, the gap between germline ends came to 14 bases. The CDR3 has 14 amino acids. Germline V gene data show CDR1 as MNHEY and CDR2 as SMNVEV (reference sequence). In nucleotides, the CDR3 is TGTGCCAGCAGTCGGGCAGATCGTGGAGAGACCCAGTACTTC. The encoded protein is CASSRADRGETQYF.

V and J are TRBV20-1 and TRBJ2-7, with D uncertain. In germline, CDR1 is DFQATT, CDR2 SNEGSKA (reference sequence). The CDR3 is made up of 11 amino acids. The germline V and J ends were trimmed by 3 bases and 3 bases, with 6 bases remaining between them. The CDR3 spells CSASGGYEQYF. CDR3 DNA: TGCAGTGCTAGTGGCGGCTACGAGCAGTACTTC.

This sequence joins TRBV2 and TRBJ2-3; D remains unclear. The germline gives CDR1 SNHLY, CDR2 FYNNEI. The CDR3 has 14 amino acids. V lost 6 bases to trimming and J lost 2 bases, with 12 bases between them. The CDR3 coding sequence is TGTGCCAGCAGGTCCGGGCTAACCACAGATACGCAGTATTTT. Protein sequence: CASRSGLTTDTQYF.

The chain carries TRBV11-2 and TRBJ2-1; D is unresolved. The germline V and J ends were trimmed by 1 base and 8 bases, with 6 bases remaining between them. The CDR3 sequence is 12 residues long. The V gene's germline CDR1 is SGHAT and CDR2 FQNNGV. CDR3 protein: CASSLGRHEQFF. CDR3 nucleotides: TGTGCCAGCAGCTTAGGGCGTCATGAGCAGTTCTTC. The full variable domain, in which reference TRBV11-2 and TRBJ2-1 provide the parts outside the CDR3, is EAGVAQSPRYKIIEKRQSVAFWCNPISGHATLYWYQQILGQGPKLLIQFQNNGVVDDSQLPKDRFSAERLKGVDSTLKIQPAKLEDSAVYLCASSLGRHEQFFGPGTRLTVL.

This clone is a singleton in its sample. J is TRBJ2-1 and V is TRBV29-1; 7 positions agree with TRBD1. Germline assignment: CDR1 SQVTM and CDR2 ANQGSEA. V was clipped by 6 bases and J by 2 bases; unmatched bases: 4. The CDR3 consists of 13 residues. DNA for the CDR3: TGCAGCGTGACAGGGTTCACCTACAATGAGCAGTTCTTC. Encoded protein: CSVTGFTYNEQFF.

This clone is a singleton in its sample. This rearrangement joins TRBV28 to TRBJ1-6; 8 bases match TRBD1. The V gene's germline CDR1 is MDHEN and CDR2 SYDVKM. The CDR3 loop spans 15 amino acids. With V trimmed by 6 bases and J by 10 bases, 11 bases remained unmatched. CDR3 sequence (DNA): TGTGCCAGCAGCCTCACAGGGGGTAAGAGGTCACCCCTCCACTTT. As protein: CASSLTGGKRSPLHF.

The rearrangement uses TRBV3-1 (or the pseudogene TRBV3-2) and TRBJ2-2, with D perhaps TRBD2 (6 bases). The germline V gene encodes CDR1 LGHDT and CDR2 YNNKEL (reference sequence). V lost 5 bases, J lost 7 bases, and 20 bases lay in between. This CDR3 contains 16 residues. The CDR3 sequence is CASSSIGGNVDGELFF. CDR3 nucleotide sequence: TGTGCCAGCAGCTCCATTGGCGGGAACGTTGACGGGGAGCTGTTTTTT.

This chain uses TRBV18 with TRBJ1-6; 7 nucleotides match TRBD1. V gave up 3 bases and J gave up 7 bases; unmatched junction bases: 3. The CDR3 extends over 14 amino acids. CDR1 and CDR2 from the germline V gene are KGHSH and LQKENI. CDR3 loop: CASSPGQTNSPLHF. CDR3 DNA: TGTGCCAGCTCACCGGGACAGACGAATTCACCCCTCCACTTT.

This chain uses TRBV6-5 with TRBJ2-7; the D gene is possibly TRBD2 (6 bases). The CDR3 has 15 residues. Germline V gene sequence: CDR1 MNHEY, CDR2 SVGAGI. Trimming took 1 base from V and 7 from J, leaving 17 bases between them. The CDR3 region has the DNA TGTGCCAGCAGTTACTGTGGGCCTTTGGCGGGGGAGCAGTACTTC. Encoded protein: CASSYCGPLAGEQYF.

This chain joins TRBV27 and TRBJ2-3, with a tentative D call TRBD2 (6 bases). Between the trimmed V and J ends, which lost 5 bases and 2 bases, there was a span of 38 bases. The CDR3 spans 23 residues. Germline V lookup: CDR1 MNHEY, CDR2 SMNVEV (reference sequence). The CDR3 reads CASSPDSGTSTPLIRWATDTQYF. The CDR3, as DNA: TGTGCCAGCAGTCCCGACAGTGGGACTTCGACCCCTCTCATTAGGTGGGCCACAGATACGCAGTATTTT.

The CDR3 coding sequence is TGTGCCACCAGTGACCGGACTAGCGGTCCCCTTGGCTCCTACAATGAGCAGTTCTTC. Its protein product is CATSDRTSGPLGSYNEQFF. V gene TRBV24-1 combines with J gene TRBJ2-1; TRBD2 matches at 10 bases. After removal of 4 bases from V and 0 bases from J, the junction contained 11 bases not matched to a gene. The CDR3 is made up of 19 amino acids. The V gene's germline CDR1 is KGHDR and CDR2 SFDVKD.

The chain carries TRBV19 and TRBJ1-1; weak D call: TRBD1 (5 bases). Looked up from germline, CDR1 is LNHDA and CDR2 is SQIVND (reference sequence). The CDR3 runs 14 residues. Trimming took off 7 bases at V and 1 base at J, with 13 bases between the two ends. Here the CDR3 DNA reads TGTGCCAGTAACCCCAGGGACCGGAACACTGAAGCTTTCTTT. Translating it yields CASNPRDRNTEAFF.

This chain uses TRBV3-1 (or the pseudogene TRBV3-2) with TRBJ2-1; the match to TRBD2 covers 8 bases. Germline CDR1 reads LGHDT; CDR2 reads YNNKEL (reference sequence). The V and J ends lost 4 bases and 1 base, in that order; junction bases with no gene match: 12. The CDR3 covers 18 residues. The CDR3 region is CASSRRYSGGSSYNEQFF. Written as DNA, the CDR3 is TGTGCCAGCAGCCGCCGTTACAGCGGGGGATCATCCTACAATGAGCAGTTCTTC.

The rearrangement joins TRBV15 to TRBJ2-3, with 9 bases identical to TRBD2. V was pared by 0 bases and J by 2 bases, with 9 bases of the junction left unmatched. Germline lookup yields CDR1 LNHNV and CDR2 YYDKDF (reference sequence). The CDR3 contains 18 residues. The CDR3 nucleotides read TGTGCCACCAGCAGAGATAGGCGGGGGGGCGCCTACACAGATACGCAGTATTTT. Translated, it gives CATSRDRRGGAYTDTQYF.

V and J are TRBV2 and TRBJ2-7; D perhaps matches TRBD1 (5 bases). CDR3 size: 13 residues. V was pared by 3 bases and J by 2 bases, with 8 bases between. Looked up from germline, CDR1 is SNHLY and CDR2 is FYNNEI. The chain's CDR3 is CASSEGRAYEQYF. The CDR3 region has the DNA TGTGCCAGCAGTGAGGGCAGGGCCTACGAGCAGTACTTC.

This clone was detected only a few times. The chain couples TRBV29-1 to TRBJ2-7; D gene ambiguous. This CDR3 has 12 residues. V dropped 4 bases and J dropped 6 bases, with 13 bases sitting between them. Germline CDR1 SQVTM, CDR2 ANQGSEA. CDR3 protein: CSVAIFVGEQYF. DNA of the CDR3: TGCAGCGTTGCGATTTTCGTGGGCGAGCAGTACTTC.

This chain links TRBV6-1 with TRBJ2-2; TRBD1 is a possible D gene (6 bases). The germline gives CDR1 MNHNS, CDR2 SASEGT. Trimming took off 3 bases at V and 4 bases at J, with 9 bases between the two ends. This CDR3 is built from 14 residues. The CDR3 protein is CASSEGAGTGELFF. In nucleotides, the CDR3 is TGTGCCAGCAGTGAGGGGGCCGGCACCGGGGAGCTGTTTTTT.

This clone has only one observation. The rearrangement links TRBV7-2 to TRBJ2-3; D remains ambiguous. CDR1 SGHTA and CDR2 FQGNSA come from the germline V gene. V lost 3 bases to trimming and J lost 0 bases, with 10 bases between them. The length of the CDR3 is 15 residues. In DNA, the CDR3 is TGTGCCAGCAGCTTGGCGGCTGGTAGCACAGATACGCAGTATTTT. It encodes CASSLAAGSTDTQYF.